This TCR beta chain originates from a study of CD4 T cells in relation to SARS-CoV-2 and coronaviruses. Naive or memory CD4+ cells were cultured 1:1 with T cell-depleted PBMCs plus CEF. This clone came up once. Its antigen is currently unknown. Naive and memory CD4+ T cells were cultured with CEF, then survey-sequenced. Profiled with immunoSEQ multiplex PCR; TCRdb holds only in-frame clones, not every one. The data hold about 36,000 clones, with approximately 80% observed a single time. The sequenced sample consisted of memory CD4+ T cells from PBMCs, cultured in vitro. The receptor was derived from an adult with COVID-19.

The CDR3 sequence is CASSEGGAKNIQYF. DNA of the CDR3: TGTGCCAGCAGTGAAGGTGGAGCCAAAAACATTCAGTACTTC. J is TRBJ2-4 and V is TRBV6-1; D is uncertain. Germline CDR1 MNHNS, CDR2 SASEGT. The CDR3 totals 14 residues. The V gene lost 1 base and the J gene lost 0 bases, with 4 bases spanning the gap.